This TCR beta chain originates from a study of cytomegalovirus exposure and HLA in healthy donors. Study-level background: HLA-typed donors contributed some 77 million unique TCRs, which were held in an early data release. General study findings and limits: Researchers catalogued around 150 TCR beta chains as cytomegalovirus-associated. In vitro confirmation showed three CMV-associated chains to be CMV antigen specific.

While unrecorded immune exposures were likely, the donors were nominally healthy when sampled. CDR3 size: 13 residues. Germline values: CDR1 MDHEN, CDR2 SYDVKM. Trimming took off 5 bases at V and 0 bases at J, with 5 bases between the two ends. Concerning this clone: Its target is not known.

The PCR was carried out with 60 Vbeta primers and 13 Jbeta primers. Sequenced by immunoSEQ multiplex PCR; TCRdb stores in-frame clones only, minus some. The sample contains around 300,000 clones, more than 55% of which appear only once. The chain links TRBV28 to TRBJ2-1; the D is unclear. What was sequenced was PBMCs. This sequence was found in a female donor in good health and CMV-seronegative. Here the CDR3 DNA reads TGTGCCAGCAGTCTTATCTCCTACAATGAGCAGTTCTTC. Amino acid sequence: CASSLISYNEQFF. The whole variable domain, remainder taken from reference TRBV28 and TRBJ2-1, is DVKVTQSSRYLVKRTGEKVFLECVQDMDHENMFWYRQDPGLGLRLIYFSYDVKMKEKGDIPEGYSVSREKKERFSLILESASTNQTSMYLCASSLISYNEQFFGPGTRLTVL.